These 32 T cell receptor beta chains were sequenced from one sample in a study of blood T cell repertoires in COVID-19. Libraries were prepared by immunoSEQ multiplex PCR; TCRdb keeps only in-frame clonotypes and omits some of them. This sample carries a few hundred thousand clones, roughly 91% of them seen once, and the ten largest clones take 2.5% to 3.5%. Sequencing used PBMCs or T cells enriched from blood (not recorded which). All receptors derive from a woman in her fifties or sixties who had been exposed to COVID-19.

The table lists this clone with a count of one. In DNA, the CDR3 is TGTGCCAGCAGTTTATTAGGGGTTCAGAACACCATATATTTT. Its translation is CASSLLGVQNTIYF. This sequence joins TRBV28 and TRBJ1-3; possibly TRBD1 for D (5 bases). The V and J ends lost 1 base and 7 bases respectively, with 11 bases between them. This CDR3 has 14 amino acids. Germline V CDR1 and CDR2: MDHEN, SYDVKM.

The genes are TRBV5-1 and TRBJ1-5; the D gene is possibly TRBD1 (5 bases). The germline V and J ends were trimmed by 7 bases and 5 bases, with 22 bases remaining between them. CDR3 length: 16 residues. Germline V gene data show CDR1 as SGHRS and CDR2 as YFSETQ. CDR3 coding DNA: TGCGCCAGCCGGTGGACCAGGGAGGGAACGGATCAGCCCCAGCATTTT. Protein sequence: CASRWTREGTDQPQHF.

The chain combines TRBV18 with TRBJ2-1; 12 bases agree with TRBD1. V lost 1 base, J lost 9 bases, and 13 bases stayed unmatched. CDR1 is KGHSH and CDR2 is LQKENI in the germline V gene. The CDR3 is 18 residues long. DNA of the CDR3: TGTGCCAGCTCACCACAACCCGCCTCGGGACAGGGGGCGTTTGAGCAGTTCTTC. Its translation: CASSPQPASGQGAFEQFF. The whole variable domain, filled in from reference TRBV18 and TRBJ2-1, reads NAGVMQNPRHLVRRRGQEARLRCSPMKGHSHVYWYRQLPEEGLKFMVYLQKENIIDESGMPKERFSAEFPKEGPSILRIQQVVRGDSAAYFCASSPQPASGQGAFEQFFGPGTRLTVL.

This clone was observed once. V gene TRBV13 combines with J gene TRBJ2-7; TRBD2 matches at 7 bases. The V gene's germline CDR1 is PRHDT and CDR2 FYEKMQ (reference sequence). CDR3 length equals 15 residues. V lost 1 base and J lost 2; bases outside the gene matches: 5. The CDR3 here is CASSLVRGGTYEQYF. The CDR3 DNA follows: TGTGCCAGCAGCTTAGTACGCGGGGGAACCTACGAGCAGTACTTC.

This clone came up a few times. The chain employs TRBV7-2 and TRBJ2-7, with 8 bases lining up with TRBD2. The CDR3 loop spans 19 amino acids. After removal of 1 base from V and 3 bases from J, the junction contained 17 bases not matched to a gene. Per the germline V gene, CDR1 is SGHTA and CDR2 is FQGNSA. The CDR3 loop reads CASSLGAGANSRLNYEQYF. CDR3 DNA: TGTGCCAGCAGCTTAGGAGCGGGGGCTAACTCAAGGCTTAACTACGAGCAGTACTTC. The entire variable domain, with the rest obtained from reference TRBV7-2 and TRBJ2-7, is as follows: GAGVSQSPSNKVTEKGKDVELRCDPISGHTALYWYRQSLGQGLEFLIYFQGNSAPDKSGLPSDRFSAERTGGSVSTLTIQRTQQEDSAVYLCASSLGAGANSRLNYEQYFGPGTRLTVT.

V usage is TRBV3-1 (or the pseudogene TRBV3-2) and J usage is TRBJ2-7; D may be TRBD1 (5 bases). From germline, CDR1 is LGHDT and CDR2 YNNKEL (reference sequence). Trimming removed 0 bases from V and 3 bases from J, with 12 bases in between. This CDR3 has 15 residues. Here the CDR3 reads CASSQDPRAVYEQYF. The DNA of the CDR3 is TGTGCCAGCAGCCAAGACCCCAGGGCAGTCTACGAGCAGTACTTC.

The CDR3 protein is CASSPPSSGANVLTF. The CDR3 DNA sequence: TGTGCCAGCTCACCCCCGAGCTCTGGGGCCAACGTCCTGACTTTC. The V and J genes are TRBV18 and TRBJ2-6; D uncertain. This CDR3 spans 15 amino acids. Germline-derived CDR1 and CDR2 are KGHSH and LQKENI. V was cut by 3 bases and J by 0 bases, with 6 bases left in between.

V gene TRBV29-1 combines with J gene TRBJ1-2, with 10 bases matching TRBD1. V gave up 5 bases and J gave up 8 bases; unmatched junction bases: 11. Germline CDR1 SQVTM, CDR2 ANQGSEA. The CDR3 covers 14 residues. DNA for the CDR3: TGCAGCGTTCTAGGGGGGACAGGGGATGAAGGCTACACCTTC. Translating gives CSVLGGTGDEGYTF.

The chain carries TRBV20-1 and TRBJ2-2; tentatively, D is TRBD1 (5 bases). V dropped 3 bases and J dropped 2 bases, with 10 bases sitting between them. Germline assignment: CDR1 DFQATT and CDR2 SNEGSKA (reference sequence). The CDR3 runs to 14 residues. For the CDR3, the DNA is TGCAGTGCTAGTCGACAGTCTAACACCGGGGAGCTGTTTTTT. Encoded protein: CSASRQSNTGELFF.

This chain connects TRBV6-5 to TRBJ1-1; D is undetermined. This CDR3 region has 13 residues. Trimming left V 6 bases short and J 5 bases short, with 13 bases between. In germline, CDR1 is MNHEY, CDR2 SVGAGI. As DNA, the CDR3 is TGTGCCAGCAGAAATACAGTTATGACTGAAGCTTTCTTT. This gives the protein CASRNTVMTEAFF.

Comment on this clone: This sample includes further DNA sequences coding for the same CDR3. This chain uses TRBV28 with TRBJ1-1, with TRBD1 as a possible D gene (6 bases). Germline CDR1 is MDHEN and CDR2 is SYDVKM. This CDR3 region has 11 residues. The V gene lost 7 bases and the J gene lost 8 bases, with 11 bases spanning the gap. This CDR3 is CASTPGTEAFF. In DNA form, the CDR3 reads TGTGCCAGCACACCAGGGACAGAAGCTTTCTTT.

This clone was recorded a few times. The rearrangement uses TRBV19 and TRBJ1-3; no definite D call. The CDR3 length is 15 residues. Germline values: CDR1 LNHDA, CDR2 SQIVND (reference sequence). The V end was cut by 2 bases, the J end by 0 bases, with 8 bases between. Here the CDR3 reads CASSISGYSGNTIYF. CDR3 nucleotide sequence: TGTGCCAGTAGTATATCGGGATACTCTGGAAACACCATATATTTT.

V and J are TRBV10-3 and TRBJ1-6, with TRBD1 as a possible D gene (6 bases). The CDR3 is 14 residues long. CDR1 and CDR2 from the germline V gene are ENHRY and SYGVKD. V was cut by 6 bases and J by 7 bases, with 13 bases left in between. CDR3 amino acids: CAISKGTSNSPLHF. The CDR3 bases are TGTGCCATCAGCAAGGGGACAAGCAATTCACCCCTCCACTTT.

This rearrangement joins TRBV6-1 to TRBJ1-1; tentatively, D is TRBD1 (5 bases). Trimming removed 2 bases at V and 1 base at J, with 14 bases between. Germline CDR1 and CDR2: MNHNS and SASEGT. The CDR3 runs 16 residues. The CDR3 DNA follows: TGTGCCAGCAGTGAATTACGGGGGAGCTGGAACACTGAAGCTTTCTTT. Protein sequence: CASSELRGSWNTEAFF.

V and J are TRBV27 and TRBJ2-7; TRBD2 might be the D (6 bases). Germline assignment: CDR1 MNHEY and CDR2 SMNVEV (reference sequence). Trimming cost V 7 bases and J 2 bases, with 15 bases left between them. CDR3 size: 14 residues. This chain's CDR3 is CASKEWGEAYEQYF. The CDR3 bases are TGTGCCAGCAAGGAGTGGGGGGAAGCCTACGAGCAGTACTTC.

The chain uses TRBV28 and TRBJ1-2, with D unresolved. CDR1 is MDHEN, CDR2 SYDVKM, per germline. The CDR3 sequence is 16 residues long. The V end was cut by 2 bases, the J end by 0 bases, with 13 bases between. The CDR3 loop is CASSLQNTIPNYGYTF. The DNA of the CDR3 is TGTGCCAGCAGTTTACAGAATACCATACCTAACTATGGCTACACCTTC.

The rearrangement joins TRBV19 to TRBJ1-1; D perhaps matches TRBD1 (5 bases). The CDR3 has 14 residues. Trimming stripped 9 bases from V and 4 bases from J, with 18 bases between. The germline V gene encodes CDR1 LNHDA and CDR2 SQIVND (reference sequence). The CDR3 region has the DNA TGTGCCAGCAAAAGACAGATTGGGTCCACTGAAGCTTTCTTT. This codes for CASKRQIGSTEAFF.

The rearrangement links TRBV1 to TRBJ2-7; TRBD1, the table's D call, lacks a check against the DNA. TRBV1 is noted as a pseudogene. This CDR3 contains 14 residues. The CDR3 loop reads CTSSHRDRVSEQYF. The CDR3 DNA reads as TGCACCAGCAGCCATCGGGACAGGGTTAGCGAGCAGTACTTC.

The rearrangement links TRBV5-4 to TRBJ2-5; TRBD1 is a possible D gene (8 bases). CDR1 and CDR2 (germline): SGHNT, YYREEE (reference sequence). The CDR3 length is 15 residues. The V gene lost 4 bases and the J gene lost 1 base, with 14 bases spanning the gap. The CDR3 loop is CASSLDREGQETQYF. The CDR3 region has the DNA TGTGCCAGCAGCCTGGACAGGGAGGGCCAAGAGACCCAGTACTTC.

V and J are TRBV7-8 and TRBJ1-5, with 8 bases fitting TRBD1. The germline CDR1 and CDR2 sequences are SGHVS and FQNEAQ. V gave up 5 bases and J gave up 3 bases; unmatched junction bases: 6. The CDR3 is made up of 15 amino acids. CDR3 in amino acids: CASSPWTGLNQPQHF. In nucleotides, the CDR3 is TGTGCCAGCAGCCCCTGGACAGGGCTCAATCAGCCCCAGCATTTT.

This sequence joins TRBV3-1 (or the pseudogene TRBV3-2) and TRBJ1-6; 11 bases are shared with TRBD1. There are 15 residues in the CDR3. V dropped 4 bases and J dropped 10; count of bases not matched to a gene: 6. Germline CDR1 reads LGHDT; CDR2 reads YNNKEL (reference sequence). DNA for the CDR3: TGTGCCAGCAGCCCTGGACAGGGGGCTTCCTCACCCCTCCACTTT. It specifies CASSPGQGASSPLHF.

This chain uses TRBV11-2 with TRBJ2-7, with TRBD1 matching over 7 bases. The CDR3 runs 15 residues. Trimming took 7 bases from V and 4 from J; bases not matched to a gene: 13. Germline CDR1 and CDR2: SGHAT and FQNNGV. As DNA, the CDR3 is TGTGCCAGCACCCAAGGGGGACAGAGGTTGTACGAGCAGTACTTC. Amino acid sequence: CASTQGGQRLYEQYF.

V is TRBV2 and J is TRBJ2-7, with D possibly TRBD2 on 6 matching bases. From germline, CDR1 is SNHLY and CDR2 FYNNEI. Deletions cut 6 bases from V and 5 bases from J, with 11 bases between. The CDR3 spans 12 residues. CDR3 in DNA: TGTGCCAGCAGGGGACTGGGAGACGAGCAGTACTTC. Protein product: CASRGLGDEQYF.

This sequence joins TRBV7-6 and TRBJ1-1, with 10 bases matching TRBD1. Trimming cost V 6 bases and J 11 bases; bases outside gene matches: 6. Germline V gene sequence: CDR1 SGHVS, CDR2 FNYEAQ. The CDR3 covers 12 residues. The CDR3 spells CASSPGTGVAFF. CDR3 in DNA: TGTGCCAGCAGTCCCGGGACAGGGGTCGCTTTCTTT. The entire variable domain, with the rest obtained from reference TRBV7-6 and TRBJ1-1, is as follows: GAGVSQSPRYKVTKRGQDVALRCDPISGHVSLYWYRQALGQGPEFLTYFNYEAQQDKSGLPNDRFSAERPEGSISTLTIQRTEQRDSAMYRCASSPGTGVAFFGQGTRLTVV.

About this clone itself: Other nucleotide sequences from this sample produce the same CDR3. This chain joins TRBV2 and TRBJ2-5; the D gene is possibly TRBD2 (6 bases). V gave up 6 bases and J gave up 4 bases, with 6 bases separating them. The CDR3 sequence is 11 residues long. Germline V gene lookup returns CDR1 SNHLY and CDR2 FYNNEI. CDR3 residues: CASRRGETQYF. CDR3 in DNA: TGTGCCAGCAGGCGGGGAGAGACCCAGTACTTC. The whole variable domain, remainder taken from reference TRBV2 and TRBJ2-5, is EPEVTQTPSHQVTQMGQEVILRCVPISNHLYFYWYRQILGQKVEFLVSFYNNEISEKSEIFDDQFSVERPDGSNFTLKIRSTKLEDSAMYFCASRRGETQYFGPGTRLLVL.

The chain uses TRBV3-1 (or the pseudogene TRBV3-2) and TRBJ2-7; D possibly corresponds to TRBD1 (6 bases). The length of the CDR3 is 16 residues. V was trimmed by 2 bases and J by 3 bases, leaving 17 bases between them. In germline, CDR1 is LGHDT, CDR2 YNNKEL (reference sequence). CDR3 protein: CASSQMPTGHGYEQYF. The CDR3 DNA reads TGTGCCAGCAGCCAAATGCCTACGGGACACGGCTACGAGCAGTACTTC.

This chain connects TRBV28 to TRBJ1-2; possible D gene TRBD1, 5 bases. Germline CDR1 and CDR2: MDHEN and SYDVKM. The V gene lost 4 bases and the J gene lost 7 bases, with 10 bases spanning the gap. The CDR3 sequence is 12 residues long. In DNA, the CDR3 is TGTGCCAGCAGTTATTCAGGGTTTGGCTACACCTTC. Translating gives CASSYSGFGYTF.

The chain uses TRBV5-4 and TRBJ2-5; 12 positions agree with TRBD2. This CDR3 region has 14 residues. Trimming at V came to 3 bases and at J to 4 bases, leaving 1 base not matched to a gene. Germline V gives CDR1 SGHNT, CDR2 YYREEE (reference sequence). The DNA of the CDR3 is TGTGCCAGCAGCTCACTAGCGGGGGGAGAGACCCAGTACTTC. It is translated as CASSSLAGGETQYF. The full variable domain, with the rest looked up from reference TRBV5-4 and TRBJ2-5, is ETGVTQSPTHLIKTRGQQVTLRCSSQSGHNTVSWYQQALGQGPQFIFQYYREEENGRGNFPPRFSGLQFPNYSSELNVNALELDDSALYLCASSSLAGGETQYFGPGTRLLVL.

This sequence joins TRBV14 and TRBJ2-7, with D maybe TRBD2 (6 bases). This CDR3 spans 15 amino acids. CDR1 SGHDN and CDR2 FVKESK come from the germline V gene. V was cut by 4 bases and J by 2 bases, with 15 bases left in between. CDR3 sequence reads: CASSPMPGDPYEQYF. The CDR3 region has the DNA TGTGCCAGCAGCCCGATGCCGGGGGATCCCTACGAGCAGTACTTC.

The chain carries TRBV5-1 and TRBJ1-4, with D perhaps TRBD1 (6 bases). The CDR3 totals 14 residues. Per the germline V gene, CDR1 is SGHRS and CDR2 is YFSETQ. V gave up 5 bases and J gave up 1 base, with 9 bases separating them. The CDR3 sequence: CASRGGGTNEKLFF. The DNA for the CDR3 is TGCGCCAGCAGAGGGGGTGGAACTAATGAAAAACTGTTTTTT.

The J gene is TRBJ2-3, the V gene TRBV27; D call uncertain. The germline gives CDR1 MNHEY, CDR2 SMNVEV (reference sequence). This CDR3 is 14 amino acids long. The V gene lost 6 bases and the J gene lost 5 bases, with 15 bases spanning the gap. CDR3 protein: CASRGWAFGDTQYF. CDR3 bases: TGTGCCAGCAGAGGTTGGGCTTTCGGAGATACGCAGTATTTT.

This sequence joins TRBV9 and TRBJ1-1; 9 nucleotides match TRBD1. J was trimmed by 4 bases and V by 1 base; bases with no gene match: 5. CDR3 length: 15 amino acids. CDR1 and CDR2 (germline): SGDLS, YYNGEE. Written as DNA, the CDR3 is TGTGCCAGCAGCGTAACAGGGGGCTTGGGCACTGAAGCTTTCTTT. Amino acids: CASSVTGGLGTEAFF.